The clone carrying this T cell receptor beta chain appeared many times. Its specificity is not known. These data originate in a study of T cells in Graves' hyperthyroidism and ophthalmopathy. Study findings and constraints: Expanded thyroid clonotypes (above 0.001) were mostly also found in blood.

Amplified TCR beta CDR3 regions came from RNA transcripts. Researchers ran a first-round RT-PCR on the TCR CDR3 using the HTBI primer set. MiXCR, run by TCRdb on the multiplex PCR reads, gives a single entry per CDR3 protein. The sample consists of around 300,000 distinct CDR3 sequences, roughly 19% of them appearing once. With duration under 3 months, ophthalmopathy was active: Clinical Activity Score at least 3, NOSPECS at least 4. The sample consisted of blood. The receptor comes from a man in his fifties with Graves' ophthalmopathy.

The CDR3 DNA is TGTGCCTGGAGAGTACCGGGACCGCCTTACGAGCAGTACTTC. The encoded protein is CAWRVPGPPYEQYF. The V and J genes are TRBV30 and TRBJ2-7; D possibly matches TRBD1 or TRBD2 (5 bases each). CDR1 GTSNPN and CDR2 SVGIG come from the germline V gene (reference sequence). The CDR3 contains 14 residues. V was clipped by 3 bases and J by 4 bases, with 16 bases between them.